These T cell receptor beta chains were read from a single sample in a study of regulatory T cells in long-lasting Graves disease. From the multiplex PCR reads, TCRdb called clonotypes with MiXCR, one entry per CDR3 protein. This sample has 650,000 to 850,000 distinct CDR3 sequences, with approximately 29% found just once. Source: peripheral blood mononuclear cells (PBMCs), taken when the disease was refractory, from a patient treated with antithyroid drugs. The source is a female donor with Graves disease. Each CDR3 is given with its conserved first and last residue. The D gene is left open where the match is weak. For some rows the clone size is stated as once, few or many, or as a class when expanded; others skip it.

>TRBV6-1|TRBJ1-1|NA|TRBD1
CASSGQTGGWAGNTEAFF
TGTGCCAGCAGTGGCCAAACAGGGGGCTGGGCGGGGAACACTGAAGCTTTCTTT
>TRBV28|TRBJ1-1|many|NA
CASSAPRVRNTEAFF
TGTGCCAGCAGTGCACCCAGGGTAAGGAACACTGAAGCTTTCTTT
>TRBV30|TRBJ1-3|NA|NA
CAINPETIGNTIYF
TGTGCCATCAACCCTGAGACAATTGGAAACACCATATATTTT
>TRBV12-3/TRBV12-4|TRBJ1-1|few|TRBD1
CASSLFGQGAIEAFF
TGTGCCAGCAGTTTATTCGGACAGGGGGCGATTGAAGCTTTCTTT
>TRBV27|TRBJ1-2|few|NA
CASSRQLDYGYTF
TGTGCCAGCAGTAGGCAGCTAGACTATGGCTACACCTTC
>TRBV2|TRBJ1-5|many|NA
CASSEARGQHDQPQHF
TGTGCCAGCAGTGAAGCTAGAGGGCAGCACGATCAGCCCCAGCATTTT
>TRBV19|TRBJ2-1|few|NA
CASSIDYRNEQFF
TGTGCCAGTAGTATAGATTATAGGAATGAGCAGTTCTTC
>TRBV2|TRBJ2-5|few|TRBD2
CASTVSGMIKETQYF
TGTGCCAGCACTGTCAGCGGGATGATTAAGGAGACCCAGTACTTC
>TRBV12-3/TRBV12-4|TRBJ2-7|many|NA
CASSLVVPYEQYF
TGTGCCAGCAGTTTAGTAGTGCCCTACGAGCAGTACTTC
>TRBV7-9|TRBJ2-5|few|NA
CASSLGVQGLKETQYF
TGTGCCAGCAGCTTAGGGGTTCAGGGATTGAAAGAGACCCAGTACTTC
>TRBV7-9|TRBJ2-7|NA|TRBD2
CASSGDVRGVELYF
TGTGCCAGCAGCGGGGACGTCCGGGGGGTCGAGCTGTACTTC
>TRBV5-6|TRBJ1-4|once|NA
CASSFRGVGTNEKLFF
TGTGCCAGCAGCTTCCGTGGGGTTGGCACTAATGAAAAACTGTTTTTT
>TRBV2|TRBJ2-7|NA|NA
CVSSDYRGYSYEQYF
TGTGTCAGCAGTGACTACCGCGGATACTCCTACGAGCAGTACTTC
>TRBV27|TRBJ2-7|few|NA
CASSFTRDSYEQYF
TGTGCCAGCAGTTTTACCAGGGACTCCTACGAGCAGTACTTC
>TRBV7-3|TRBJ1-1|NA|NA
CASSLAPITGFGEAFF
TGTGCCAGCAGCTTAGCCCCAATAACAGGGTTTGGGGAAGCTTTCTTT
>TRBV27|TRBJ2-7|NA|NA
CASSPHLRGVSTYEQYF
TGTGCCAGCAGTCCGCACCTGAGAGGAGTTTCAACCTACGAGCAGTACTTC
>TRBV5-1|TRBJ2-7|NA|TRBD2
CASSRRLAGGAEQYF
TGCGCCAGCAGCCGCCGACTAGCGGGAGGTGCCGAGCAGTACTTC
>TRBV28|TRBJ2-7|many|NA
CASSLARISYEQYF
TGTGCCAGCAGTTTAGCCAGGATTTCCTACGAGCAGTACTTC
>TRBV12-3/TRBV12-4|TRBJ2-7|many|TRBD2
CASRQGTSGSYEQYF
TGTGCCAGCAGACAAGGGACTAGCGGGAGCTACGAGCAGTACTTC
>TRBV6-5|TRBJ2-5|NA|NA
CASSYSWETQYF
TGTGCCAGCAGTTACTCTTGGGAGACCCAGTACTTC
>TRBV27|TRBJ1-5|NA|NA
CASSQGLYSNQPQHF
TGTGCCAGCAGCCAAGGCTTATATAGCAATCAGCCCCAGCATTTT
>TRBV2|TRBJ1-5|many|NA
CASSESVGWSNQPQHF
TGTGCCAGCAGTGAATCTGTCGGTTGGAGCAATCAGCCCCAGCATTTT
>TRBV6-1|TRBJ1-5|NA|NA
CASTMAPLQPQHF
TGTGCCAGCACAATGGCCCCACTCCAGCCCCAGCATTTT